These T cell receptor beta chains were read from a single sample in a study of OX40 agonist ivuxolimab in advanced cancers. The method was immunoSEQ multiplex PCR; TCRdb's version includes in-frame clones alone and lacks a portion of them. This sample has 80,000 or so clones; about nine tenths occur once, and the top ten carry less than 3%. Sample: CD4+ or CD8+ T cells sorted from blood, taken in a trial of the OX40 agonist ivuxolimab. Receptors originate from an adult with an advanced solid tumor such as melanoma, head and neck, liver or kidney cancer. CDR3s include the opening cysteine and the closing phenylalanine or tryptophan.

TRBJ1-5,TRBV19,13,CASRDRHNQPQHF
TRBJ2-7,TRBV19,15,CASTPQVGPSYEQYF
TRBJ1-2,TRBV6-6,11,CASSPGTVPTF
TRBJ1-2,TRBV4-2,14,CASSGTENNYGYTF
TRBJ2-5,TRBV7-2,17,CASSPRRSRDPQETQYF
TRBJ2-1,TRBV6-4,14,CASQREQGRDEQFF
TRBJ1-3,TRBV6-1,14,CASSERPVGNTIYF
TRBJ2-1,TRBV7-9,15,CASNDRTSGYNEQFF
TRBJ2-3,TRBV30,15,CAWSVERGITDTQYF
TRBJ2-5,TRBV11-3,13,CASRTLAEETQYF
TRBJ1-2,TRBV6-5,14,CASSPSGSNYGYTF
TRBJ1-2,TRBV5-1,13,CASSLSRTYGYTF
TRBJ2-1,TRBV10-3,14,CAISLVPWDNEQFF
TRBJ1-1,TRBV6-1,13,CASSEQLLSAAFF
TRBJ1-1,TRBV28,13,CAWATPQGTEAFF
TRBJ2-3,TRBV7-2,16,CASGLGTSFSTDTQYF
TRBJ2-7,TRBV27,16,CASSPAGGLDSSEQYF
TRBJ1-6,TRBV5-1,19,CASSSTPGQLTQYNSPLHF
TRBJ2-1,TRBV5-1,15,CASSQTSGSYNEQFF
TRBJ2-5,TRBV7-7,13,CASSQRVEGTQYF
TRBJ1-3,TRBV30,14,CAWTPGGTGNTIYF
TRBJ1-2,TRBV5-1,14,CASSLEGGSYGYTF
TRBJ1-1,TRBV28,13,CASSLTNSLGAFF
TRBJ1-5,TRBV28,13,CASSLRGLQPQHF
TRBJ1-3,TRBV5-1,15,CASSSSGTSGNTIYF
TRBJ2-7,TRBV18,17,CASSPFVGSGALGEQYF
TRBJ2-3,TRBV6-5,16,CASSYVRGSNTDTQYF
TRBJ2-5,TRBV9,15,CASSASGGRGETQYF
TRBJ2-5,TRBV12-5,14,CASGPGLFPETQYF
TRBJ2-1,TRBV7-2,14,CASKLEGITGEQFF
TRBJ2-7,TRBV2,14,CASSERAASYEQYF
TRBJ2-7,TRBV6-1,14,CASSVGVPTYEQYF
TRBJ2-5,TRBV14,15,CASSQGDSLQETQYF
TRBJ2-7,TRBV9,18,CASSPRAPGQGFWHEQYF
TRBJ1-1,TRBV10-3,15,CAITDRGSLDTEAFF
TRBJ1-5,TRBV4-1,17,CASSQDASGGYNQPQHF